This T cell receptor (beta chain) was retrieved from a study of tumor and adjacent non-tumor tissue in lung cancer. Concerning this clonotype itself: Its target is unknown. With a much larger clone just one base away, this may be a read error.

The library came from three nested PCR rounds adapted from ARM-PCR protocols. TCRdb reprocessed the multiplex PCR reads via MiXCR and lists one record per CDR3 protein. The table has approximately 75,000 distinct CDR3 sequences, under 80% seen once. Germline V lookup: CDR1 DFQATT, CDR2 SNEGSKA (reference sequence). J lost 8 bases, V lost 4 bases, and 16 bases had no gene match. This CDR3 is 16 amino acids long. RNA was extracted from bulk tissue without any cell sorting. Chemotherapy-naive patients with new lung cancer underwent thoracic surgery in China, August–November 2014. Findings of the study overall: Significantly higher TCR diversity was found in tumor than normal lung. In normal lung, the top 100 clones were significantly more dominant than in tumor.

The sequence came from a woman in her fifties or sixties with non-small cell lung cancer. The chain links TRBV20-1 to TRBJ2-3; TRBD2 matches at 9 bases. The sample consisted of lung tumor tissue. CDR3 residues: CSAISRLAETVGTQYF. Written as DNA, the CDR3 is TGCAGTGCTATATCTAGACTAGCGGAGACGGTAGGTACGCAGTATTTT.